Listed below are T cell receptor beta chains from one sample, sequenced in a study of T cells after yellow fever vaccination. Via MiXCR, TCRdb re-called the 5' RACE reads, giving one row per CDR3 protein. The sample gives some 350,000 distinct CDR3 sequences, 6.2% of which show up once; about 15% is in the top ten. This specimen consisted of PBMCs, obtained 5 days after the yellow fever booster vaccination. The origin of the receptors is a man in his thirties or forties who received the YFV17D yellow fever vaccine. Both conserved end residues are part of each CDR3. D genes are given only for firm matches. Size is stated for part of the rows, as once, few or many counts, or as a class when the clone is expanded.

NA TRBJ1-3 NA TRBV28 TGTGCCAGCAGTTTATCCGGGGGTTTCGCTGGAAACACCATATATTTC CASSLSGGFAGNTIYF
few TRBJ2-7 TRBD1 TRBV12-3/TRBV12-4 TGTGCCAGCACCGGACAGGGTTACTACGAGCAGTACTTC CASTGQGYYEQYF
few TRBJ2-1 TRBD2 TRBV20-1 TGCAGTGCTAGAGCCAGGCGGGAGGGCAATGAGCAGTTCTTC CSARARREGNEQFF
few TRBJ2-3 NA TRBV2 TGTGCCAGCAGTGACGACACAGATACGCAGTATTTT CASSDDTDTQYF
many TRBJ2-7 TRBD2 TRBV5-1 TGCGCCAGCAGCCTTCGGGAGGGCGGCGAGCAGTACTTC CASSLREGGEQYF
NA TRBJ2-7 NA TRBV27 TGTGCCAGCAGTTTATGGCAGGACAGCTCCTACGAGCAGTACTTC CASSLWQDSSYEQYF
few TRBJ2-3 TRBD1 TRBV20-1 TGCAGTGCGGGACAGGGATCAGATACGCAGTATTTT CSAGQGSDTQYF
few TRBJ1-1 NA TRBV20-1 TGCAGTGCTAGGTTTGTGCCTGAAGCTTTCTTT CSARFVPEAFF
few TRBJ2-3 NA TRBV11-2 TGTGCCAGCAGCTTAAGAGCGGTTATGATGACTAGCACAGATACGCAGTATTTT CASSLRAVMMTSTDTQYF
many TRBJ2-3 NA TRBV29-1 TGCAGCGTTGAACAGGAGTCAGATACGCAGTATTTT CSVEQESDTQYF
NA TRBJ1-1 NA TRBV12-3/TRBV12-4 TGTGCCAGCAGTTCGGTAGGCGTCTTGAACACTGAAGACTTCTTT CASSSVGVLNTEDFF
few TRBJ1-1 NA TRBV6-2/TRBV6-3 TGTGCCAGCAGCTCCTATGAATTGGGCACTGAAGCTTTCTTT CASSSYELGTEAFF
few TRBJ1-4 NA TRBV12-3/TRBV12-4 TGTGCCAGCAGTTCCGGGACCGTCCCGTCTGAACTGTTTTTT CASSSGTVPSELFF
NA TRBJ2-7 TRBD2 TRBV5-1 TGCGCCAGCAGCTTGGCCTCTAGCGGGAGGTTTCTTTCCGAGCAGTACTTC CASSLASSGRFLSEQYF
few TRBJ2-6 TRBD1 TRBV11-2 TGTGCCAGCAGCTCCCAGGGGGCTGGGGCCAACGTCCTGACTTTC CASSSQGAGANVLTF
NA TRBJ2-1 TRBD1 TRBV28 TGTGCCAGCAGTTTGGGACAGTTCTACAATGAGAAGTTCTTC CASSLGQFYNEKFF
NA TRBJ2-7 NA TRBV29-1 TGCAGCGTGAGGGGGGCAGGGGGGGACTACGAGCAGTACTTC CSVRGAGGDYEQYF
NA TRBJ2-2 TRBD2 TRBV27 TGTGCCAGCAGTTTAATTTTTGCGGGAGGTACCGGGGAGCTGTTTTTT CASSLIFAGGTGELFF
few TRBJ2-5 NA TRBV11-2 TGTGCCAGCAGCCCTTCTGGGGGAGGCTGGGAGACCCAGTACTTC CASSPSGGGWETQYF
few TRBJ1-1 NA TRBV12-3/TRBV12-4 TGTGCCAGCAGTTTAGCGAACCCCAGGGTGGCTTTCTTT CASSLANPRVAFF
NA TRBJ2-7 NA TRBV7-2 TGTGCCAGCAGCCGGAGGGGGGCCAACGAGCAGTACTTC CASSRRGANEQYF
many TRBJ2-7 NA TRBV7-3 TGTGCCAGCAGCTCCGGGCCACCTACCTACGAGCAGTACTTC CASSSGPPTYEQYF
NA TRBJ2-7 TRBD2 TRBV7-2 TGTGCCAGCAGCTTAGTCCCGGGAGGGTCGTCCTACGAGCAGTACTTC CASSLVPGGSSYEQYF
NA TRBJ1-3 NA TRBV4-3 TGCGCCAGCAGCCAATCCTCGGGGACGGGAAACACCATATATTTT CASSQSSGTGNTIYF
few TRBJ2-5 NA TRBV12-3/TRBV12-4 TGTGCCAGCAATTCCCCTGGGGAGACCCAGTACTTC CASNSPGETQYF
NA TRBJ2-1 NA TRBV7-6 TGTGCCAGCAGCTTAGAGCCAGGCTCCGGCCTCTCCTACAATGAGCAGTTCTTC CASSLEPGSGLSYNEQFF
many TRBJ2-7 TRBD2 TRBV6-2/TRBV6-3 TGTGCCAGCAGGCCGACTAGCTCTGGGGAGCAGTACTTC CASRPTSSGEQYF
few TRBJ2-7 NA TRBV20-1 TGCAGTGCTAGTCCACCAGGAGATGCATACGAGCAGTACTTC CSASPPGDAYEQYF
few TRBJ2-1 NA TRBV14 TGTGCCAGCAGCCCCGATCGACGGCGGACTTGGGACAATGAGCAGTTCTTC CASSPDRRRTWDNEQFF
NA TRBJ2-7 NA TRBV6-2/TRBV6-3 TGTGCCACCAAGGACAACGCCTACGAGCAGTACTTC CATKDNAYEQYF
NA TRBJ2-6 NA TRBV15 TGTGCCACCAGCAGAGGGGGGTCTGGGGCCAACGTCCTGACTTTC CATSRGGSGANVLTF
few TRBJ2-7 NA TRBV5-5 TGTGCCAGCAGCTTTATGGGGACCTCCTACGAGCAGTACTTC CASSFMGTSYEQYF
NA TRBJ2-3 NA TRBV7-9 TGTGCCAGCAGCTCCCGGGCGGGATTCTTTACAGATACGCAGTATTTT CASSSRAGFFTDTQYF
NA TRBJ1-5 NA TRBV28 TGTGCCAGCAGTTTTCTGCAAATCGGGCAGGTCGGTTCCAATCAGCCCCAGCATTTT CASSFLQIGQVGSNQPQHF
many TRBJ2-2 TRBD2 TRBV4-3 TGCGCCAGCAGCCAAGACTCGCGGGGGGCCGGGGAGCTGTTTTTT CASSQDSRGAGELFF
NA TRBJ2-2 TRBD2 TRBV7-2 TGTGCCAGCAGCTTCGGCGGGAGGGCCGTCGGGGAGATGTTTTTT CASSFGGRAVGEMFF
many TRBJ2-3 NA TRBV7-9 TGTGCCAGCAGCCCGAAGGGTCCAGATACGCAGTATTTT CASSPKGPDTQYF
many TRBJ2-2 TRBD2 TRBV24-1 TGTGCCACCAGTGATCCGGGACTAGGGATGACCGGGGAGCTGTTTTTT CATSDPGLGMTGELFF
NA TRBJ1-6 NA TRBV7-6 TGTGCCAGCAGCTTAAGGGTAAATTCACCCCTCCACTTT CASSLRVNSPLHF
few TRBJ1-3 NA TRBV4-2 TGTGCCAGCAGCCAATCGGGGGGGGCTCTACGAACTGGAAACACCATATATTTT CASSQSGGALRTGNTIYF
many TRBJ2-7 NA TRBV9 TGTGCCAGCAGCGTAGGCGGGACGTCAACCTACGAGCAGTACTTC CASSVGGTSTYEQYF